This T cell receptor beta chain was observed in a study of shared clonotypes between healthy human individuals. Study background: For every donor, three CD4 naive, three CD4 memory, two CD8 naive and one CD8 memory plates were used. Study findings and constraints: Only blood was sampled; tissue repertoires likely differ. The four-donor shared clonotypes exceeded non-shared clonotypes in generation probability, with non-shared ones scoring lower.

Concerning this clone itself: Its target is unknown.

Deletions cut 0 bases from V and 0 bases from J, with 6 bases between. Germline V gives CDR1 SGDLS, CDR2 YYNGEE. The CDR3 extends over 15 amino acids. The assay used deep level. The repertoire was sequenced with immunoSEQ multiplex PCR; TCRdb's copy has only in-frame clones and lacks some. Among around 180,000 clones, around 93% were seen once, and the ten largest hold around 0.067%. V gene TRBV9 combines with J gene TRBJ2-2, with D unclear. This receptor was identified in a woman aged 25 to 45 in good health. Specimen: naive CD4+ T cells sorted from blood. Subset specified: CD45RA+ positively selected. The CDR3 here is CASSVVPTNTGELFF. The CDR3 nucleotides are TGTGCCAGCAGCGTAGTTCCCACGAACACCGGGGAGCTGTTTTTT.